This T cell receptor beta chain is from a study of blood T cells in healthy people across ages. Sample-barcoded 5' priming and a J-beta primer mix drove a second PCR of about 7 to 11 cycles. A template-switch adaptor containing 12 random nucleotides labeled each cDNA molecule. TCRdb ran MiXCR on the 5' RACE reads and lists one entry per CDR3 protein. The sample yields over 600,000 distinct CDR3 sequences, 35% to 50% seen once. In germline, CDR1 is SQVTM, CDR2 ANQGSEA. V was clipped by 7 bases and J by 11 bases; unmatched bases: 16. This CDR3 spans 14 amino acids. Notes on this clonotype: This may arise from a read error, as a much more abundant clone is one base away.

With each sample, at least 5 micrograms of total RNA were extracted. The sample consisted of blood. The receptor's source is a man of 80 years or more in good health. V usage is TRBV29-1 and J usage is TRBJ2-5, with 10 bases identical to TRBD1. CDR3 residues: CSATGTGAYNEQYF. The CDR3 DNA follows: TGCAGCGCGACCGGGACAGGGGCCTACAATGAGCAGTACTTC.